This T cell receptor (beta chain) is from a study of cytomegalovirus exposure and HLA in healthy donors. Looking at the study overall: In a later analysis, the 130 or so validation repertoires were reported to have used the same platform as the 550 to 850 first-cohort repertoires. Study outcomes and limitations: The study found most TCR sequences rare, yet found some public TCRs in many donors.

Assay used: immunoSEQ multiplex PCR; TCRdb lists only in-frame clones, some missing. In the table there are 65,000 to 90,000 clones, roughly 95% of which are singletons. With regard to this clone: Its antigen remains unknown.

With 4 bases removed from V and 0 bases from J, the gap between germline ends came to 10 bases. CDR1 and CDR2 from the germline V gene are MNHNS and SASEGT. The CDR3 has 15 amino acids. Sequenced material: PBMCs. The sequence was collected from a man aged 18 to 29 in good health and CMV-seronegative. This sequence joins TRBV6-1 and TRBJ1-3, with D possibly matching TRBD1 (5 bases). The CDR3 sequence is CASSGQSNSGNTIYF. The DNA of the CDR3 is TGTGCCAGCAGTGGACAGTCGAACTCTGGAAACACCATATATTTT.